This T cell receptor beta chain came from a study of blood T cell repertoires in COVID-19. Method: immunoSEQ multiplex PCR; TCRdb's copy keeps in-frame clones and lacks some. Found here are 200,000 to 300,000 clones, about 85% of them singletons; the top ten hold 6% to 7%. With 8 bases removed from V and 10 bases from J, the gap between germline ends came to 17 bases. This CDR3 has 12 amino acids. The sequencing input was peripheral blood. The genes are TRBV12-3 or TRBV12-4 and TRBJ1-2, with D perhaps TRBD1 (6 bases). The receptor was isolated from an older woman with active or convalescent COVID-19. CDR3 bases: TGTGCCAGCGGGAAAAGACAGGTAGACTACACCTTC. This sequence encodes CASGKRQVDYTF.